This T cell receptor beta chain comes out of a study of identical twins. Study findings and constraints: It was cross-sectional statistical analysis, not following the same donors, that the conclusions relied on.

Trimming cost V 0 bases and J 9 bases, with 18 bases left between them. The length of the CDR3 is 15 residues. Germline loops: CDR1 DFQATT, CDR2 SNEGSKA (reference sequence). This clonotype was seen only a few times. The target antigen is unknown. TCRdb redid the calling of the 5' RACE reads with MiXCR, one entry per CDR3 protein. The repertoire has approximately 630,000 distinct CDR3 sequences, around 7.4% of them found once; the top ten carry over 1.5%. These data also featured in a second study, about yellow fever vaccine responses in identical twins.

The sample comprised PBMCs. This receptor was obtained from a woman in her late teens or twenties in good health. The V gene is TRBV20-1, the J gene TRBJ2-1, with D possibly being TRBD2 (5 bases). The CDR3 reads CSARDHEGHVGEQFF. CDR3 bases: TGCAGTGCTAGAGATCACGAGGGCCACGTGGGTGAGCAGTTCTTC.